This T cell receptor (beta chain) appears in the sequencing data of a study of shared clonotypes between healthy human individuals. Germline CDR1 reads SGDLS; CDR2 reads YYNGEE. V lost 4 bases, J lost 6 bases, and 13 bases lay in between. The CDR3 loop spans 13 amino acids. Study-level points and caveats: The rarefaction results pointed to incomplete sorted-subset sequencing despite large depth.

Profiling relied on immunoSEQ multiplex PCR, and the TCRdb table lists in-frame clones only, not all of them. The sample lists approximately 1.4 million clones; approximately 98% were seen once. Turning to this clone: Its antigen is currently unknown.

Caucasian adults living in Nashville, Tennessee, provided all samples. Naive CD4+ cells were CD45RA-selected; the remaining cells were memory. The sequence came from a young man in good health. The genes are TRBV9 and TRBJ1-1; TRBD1 might be the D (6 bases). What was sequenced was naive CD4+ T cells sorted from blood. Subset denoted: CD45RA+ positively selected. The CDR3 nucleotides are TGTGCCAGCAGCCCCATAGGGGGTTCTGAAGCTTTCTTT. This gives the protein CASSPIGGSEAFF. The whole variable domain, filled in from reference TRBV9 and TRBJ1-1, reads DSGVTQTPKHLITATGQRVTLRCSPRSGDLSVYWYQQSLDQGLQFLIQYYNGEERAKGNILERFSAQQFPDLHSELNLSSLELGDSALYFCASSPIGGSEAFFGQGTRLTVV.